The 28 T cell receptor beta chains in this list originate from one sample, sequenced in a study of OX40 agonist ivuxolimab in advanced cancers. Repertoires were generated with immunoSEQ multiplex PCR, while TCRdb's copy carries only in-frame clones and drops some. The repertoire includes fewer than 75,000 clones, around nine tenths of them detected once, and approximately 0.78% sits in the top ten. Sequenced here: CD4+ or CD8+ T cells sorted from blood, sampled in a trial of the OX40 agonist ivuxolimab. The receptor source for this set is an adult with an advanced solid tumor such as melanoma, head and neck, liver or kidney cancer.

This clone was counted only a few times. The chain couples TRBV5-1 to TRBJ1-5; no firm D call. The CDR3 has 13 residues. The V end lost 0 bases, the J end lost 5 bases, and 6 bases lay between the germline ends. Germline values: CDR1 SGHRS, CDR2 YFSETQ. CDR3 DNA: TGCGCCAGCAGCTTGGGGCCTGATCAGCCCCAGCATTTT. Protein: CASSLGPDQPQHF.

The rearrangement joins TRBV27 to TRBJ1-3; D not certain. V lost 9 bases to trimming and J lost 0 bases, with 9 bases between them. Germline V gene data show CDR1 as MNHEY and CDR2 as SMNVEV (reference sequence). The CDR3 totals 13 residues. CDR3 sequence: CASRMLSGNTIYF. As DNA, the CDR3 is TGTGCCAGTCGGATGCTCTCTGGAAACACCATATATTTT.

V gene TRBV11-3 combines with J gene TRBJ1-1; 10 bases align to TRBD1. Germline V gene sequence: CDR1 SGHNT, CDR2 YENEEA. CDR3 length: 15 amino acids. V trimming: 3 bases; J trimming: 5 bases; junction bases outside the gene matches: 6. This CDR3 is CASSFSGQGGTEAFF. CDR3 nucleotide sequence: TGTGCCAGCAGCTTCTCCGGACAGGGGGGGACTGAAGCTTTCTTT.

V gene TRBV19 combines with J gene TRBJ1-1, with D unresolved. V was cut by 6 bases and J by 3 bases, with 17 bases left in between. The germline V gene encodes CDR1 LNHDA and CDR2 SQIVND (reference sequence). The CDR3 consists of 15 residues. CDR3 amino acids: CASRHNDGVDTEAFF. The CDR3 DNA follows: TGTGCCAGTAGGCACAACGACGGCGTGGACACTGAAGCTTTCTTT.

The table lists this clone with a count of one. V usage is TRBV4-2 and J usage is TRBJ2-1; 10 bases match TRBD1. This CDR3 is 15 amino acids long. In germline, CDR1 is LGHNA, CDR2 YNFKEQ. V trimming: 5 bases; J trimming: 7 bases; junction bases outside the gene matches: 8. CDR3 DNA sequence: TGTGCCAGCAGCTTCGAGACAGGGGGCCCGAATGAGCAGTTCTTC. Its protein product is CASSFETGGPNEQFF.

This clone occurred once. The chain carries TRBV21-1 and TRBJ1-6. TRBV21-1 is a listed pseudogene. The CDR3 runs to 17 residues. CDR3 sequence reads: CASSKALRGDHNSPLHF. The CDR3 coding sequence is TGTGCCAGCAGCAAAGCTTTACGGGGGGACCATAATTCACCCCTCCACTTT.

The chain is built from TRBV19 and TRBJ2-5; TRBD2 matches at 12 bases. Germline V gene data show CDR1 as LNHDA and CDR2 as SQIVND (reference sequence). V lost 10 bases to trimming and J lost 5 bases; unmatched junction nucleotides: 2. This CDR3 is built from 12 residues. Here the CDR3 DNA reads TGTGCCACTGGACTAGCGGGGGAGACCCAGTACTTC. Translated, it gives CATGLAGETQYF.

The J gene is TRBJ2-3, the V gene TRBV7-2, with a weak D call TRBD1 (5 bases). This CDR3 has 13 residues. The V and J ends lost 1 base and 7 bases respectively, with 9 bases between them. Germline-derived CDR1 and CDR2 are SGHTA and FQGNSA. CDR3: CASSLGDSHTQYF. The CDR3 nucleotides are TGTGCCAGCAGCTTAGGAGACAGCCATACGCAGTATTTT.

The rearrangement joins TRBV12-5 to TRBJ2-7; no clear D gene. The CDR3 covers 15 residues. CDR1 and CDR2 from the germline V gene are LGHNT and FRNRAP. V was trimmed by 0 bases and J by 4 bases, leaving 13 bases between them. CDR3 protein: CASGLVSGGPYEQYF. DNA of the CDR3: TGTGCTAGTGGTTTGGTATCGGGTGGTCCTTACGAGCAGTACTTC.

CDR3 sequence (DNA): TGTGCCAGCAGTGCATTAGGACAGGGGAATTCTGAAGCTTTCTTT. This codes for CASSALGQGNSEAFF. The chain recombines TRBV25-1 with TRBJ1-1; 9 nucleotides match TRBD1. In germline, CDR1 is MGHDK, CDR2 SYGVNS. V was clipped by 4 bases and J by 6 bases; unmatched bases: 9. CDR3 size: 15 residues. The full variable domain, with the rest looked up from reference TRBV25-1 and TRBJ1-1, is EADIYQTPRYLVIGTGKKITLECSQTMGHDKMYWYQQDPGMELHLIHYSYGVNSTEKGDLSSESTVSRIRTEHFPLTLESARPSHTSQYLCASSALGQGNSEAFFGQGTRLTVV.

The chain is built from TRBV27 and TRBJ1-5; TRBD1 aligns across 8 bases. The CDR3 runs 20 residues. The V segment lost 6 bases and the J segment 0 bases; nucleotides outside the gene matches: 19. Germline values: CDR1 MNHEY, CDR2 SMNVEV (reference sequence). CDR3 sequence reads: CASSPHPPDRGPYSNQPQHF. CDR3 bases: TGTGCCAGCAGCCCACACCCTCCCGACAGGGGCCCCTATAGCAATCAGCCCCAGCATTTT.

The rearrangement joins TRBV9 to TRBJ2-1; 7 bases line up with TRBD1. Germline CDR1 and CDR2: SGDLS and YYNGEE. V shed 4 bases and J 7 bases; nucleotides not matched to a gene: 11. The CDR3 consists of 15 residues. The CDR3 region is CASSLQGQQRNEQFF. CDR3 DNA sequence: TGTGCCAGCAGCCTCCAGGGACAGCAGAGGAATGAGCAGTTCTTC. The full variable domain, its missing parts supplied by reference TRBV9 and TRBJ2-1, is DSGVTQTPKHLITATGQRVTLRCSPRSGDLSVYWYQQSLDQGLQFLIQYYNGEERAKGNILERFSAQQFPDLHSELNLSSLELGDSALYFCASSLQGQQRNEQFFGPGTRLTVL.

Here the CDR3 reads CASSLQRQQRGETQYF. The DNA for the CDR3 is TGCGCCAGCAGCTTGCAGAGACAGCAAAGGGGGGAGACCCAGTACTTC. V and J are TRBV5-1 and TRBJ2-5; tentatively, D is TRBD1 (6 bases). The CDR3 sequence is 16 residues long. Deletions cut 1 base from V and 5 bases from J, with 18 bases between. Germline V gene data show CDR1 as SGHRS and CDR2 as YFSETQ.

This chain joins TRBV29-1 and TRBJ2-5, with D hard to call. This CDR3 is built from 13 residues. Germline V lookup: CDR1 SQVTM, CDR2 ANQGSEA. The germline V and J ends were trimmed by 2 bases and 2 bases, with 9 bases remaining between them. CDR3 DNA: TGCAGCGTTGAACACAGAATTCAAGAGACCCAGTACTTC. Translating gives CSVEHRIQETQYF.

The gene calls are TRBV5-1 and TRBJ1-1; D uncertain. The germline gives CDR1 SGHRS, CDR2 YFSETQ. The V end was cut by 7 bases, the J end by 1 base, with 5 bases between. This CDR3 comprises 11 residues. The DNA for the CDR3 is TGCGCCAGCCGGCAGAACACTGAAGCTTTCTTT. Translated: CASRQNTEAFF.

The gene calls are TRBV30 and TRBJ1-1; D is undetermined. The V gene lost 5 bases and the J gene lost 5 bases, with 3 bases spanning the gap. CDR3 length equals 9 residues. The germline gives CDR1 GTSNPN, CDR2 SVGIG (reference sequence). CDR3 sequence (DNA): TGTGCCTGGGGGACTGAAGCTTTCTTT. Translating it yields CAWGTEAFF.

CDR3 DNA: TGTGCCAGCAGCTTAAAGTGGGGGCCCCTCGAGCAGTACTTC. Translation gives CASSLKWGPLEQYF. The rearrangement joins TRBV7-2 to TRBJ2-5, with a tentative D call TRBD1 (6 bases). The DNA end favors TRBJ2-7, so the J call may be wrong. CDR3 length: 14 amino acids. Looked up from germline, CDR1 is SGHTA and CDR2 is FQGNSA.

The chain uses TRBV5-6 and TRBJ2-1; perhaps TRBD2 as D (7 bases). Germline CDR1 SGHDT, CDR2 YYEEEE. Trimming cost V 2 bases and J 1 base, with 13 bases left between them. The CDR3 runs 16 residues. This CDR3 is CASSLRGGPSYNEQFF. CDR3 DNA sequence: TGTGCCAGCAGCTTAAGGGGGGGGCCGTCCTACAATGAGCAGTTCTTC.

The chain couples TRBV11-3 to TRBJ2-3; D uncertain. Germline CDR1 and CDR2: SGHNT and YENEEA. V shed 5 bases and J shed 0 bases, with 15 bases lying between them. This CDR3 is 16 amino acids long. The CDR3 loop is CASSLGGVGSTDTQYF. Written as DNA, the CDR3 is TGTGCCAGCAGCCTTGGCGGTGTAGGTAGCACAGATACGCAGTATTTT.

CDR3 loop: CASEDSYNSPLHF. Written as DNA, the CDR3 is TGTGCCTCCGAGGACAGTTATAATTCACCCCTCCACTTT. The genes are TRBV30 and TRBJ1-6, with D tentatively TRBD1 (6 bases). Trimming cost V 7 bases and J 4 bases, with 11 bases left between them. Looked up from germline, CDR1 is GTSNPN and CDR2 is SVGIG (reference sequence). This CDR3 region has 13 residues.

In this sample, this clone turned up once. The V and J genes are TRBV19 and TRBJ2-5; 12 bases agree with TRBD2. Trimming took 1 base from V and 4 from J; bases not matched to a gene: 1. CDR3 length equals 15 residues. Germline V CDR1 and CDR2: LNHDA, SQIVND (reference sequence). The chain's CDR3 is CASSIGGLAGETQYF. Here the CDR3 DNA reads TGTGCCAGTAGTATAGGGGGACTAGCGGGAGAGACCCAGTACTTC.

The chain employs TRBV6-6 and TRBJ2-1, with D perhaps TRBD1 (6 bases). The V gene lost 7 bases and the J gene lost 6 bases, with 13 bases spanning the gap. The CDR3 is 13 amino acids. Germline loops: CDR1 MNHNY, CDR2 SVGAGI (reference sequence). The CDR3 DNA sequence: TGTGCCAGCACCTCTACAGGGAGCAATGAGCAGTTCTTC. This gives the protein CASTSTGSNEQFF.

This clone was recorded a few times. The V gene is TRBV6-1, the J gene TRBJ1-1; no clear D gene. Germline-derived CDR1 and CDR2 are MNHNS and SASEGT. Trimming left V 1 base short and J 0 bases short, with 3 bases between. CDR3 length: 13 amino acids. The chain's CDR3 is CASSEVVNTEAFF. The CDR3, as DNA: TGTGCCAGCAGTGAAGTAGTGAACACTGAAGCTTTCTTT.

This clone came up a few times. CDR3 amino acids: CASLREDGEQYF. The CDR3 DNA follows: TGTGCCAGCTTGCGGGAGGATGGGGAGCAGTACTTC. This chain joins TRBV6-1 and TRBJ2-7, with 8 nucleotides matching TRBD2. The CDR3 covers 12 residues. V lost 8 bases, J lost 7 bases, and 7 bases stayed unmatched. Germline CDR1 reads MNHNS; CDR2 reads SASEGT.

This CDR3 reads CASIPASGDNSPLHF. CDR3 bases: TGTGCCAGCATCCCGGCTAGTGGTGATAATTCACCCCTCCACTTT. The V call is TRBV6-6, the J call TRBJ1-6; no firm D call. Germline V lookup: CDR1 MNHNY, CDR2 SVGAGI (reference sequence). CDR3 length: 15 amino acids. V gave up 7 bases and J gave up 5 bases, with 15 bases separating them.

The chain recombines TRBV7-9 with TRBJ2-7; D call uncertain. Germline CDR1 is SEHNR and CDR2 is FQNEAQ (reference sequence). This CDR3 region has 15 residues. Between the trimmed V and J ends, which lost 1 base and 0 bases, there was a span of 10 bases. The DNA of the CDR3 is TGTGCCAGCAGCTTAGGACGTATGAGCTCCTACGAGCAGTACTTC. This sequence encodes CASSLGRMSSYEQYF.

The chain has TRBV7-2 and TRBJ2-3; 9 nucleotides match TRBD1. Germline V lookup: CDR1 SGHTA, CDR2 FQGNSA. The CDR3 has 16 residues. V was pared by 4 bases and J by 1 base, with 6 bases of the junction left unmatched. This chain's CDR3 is CASSSGTGSRTDTQYF. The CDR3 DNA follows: TGTGCCAGCAGCTCCGGGACAGGGTCTCGCACAGATACGCAGTATTTT. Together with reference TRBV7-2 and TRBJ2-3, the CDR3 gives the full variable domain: GAGVSQSPSNKVTEKGKDVELRCDPISGHTALYWYRQSLGQGLEFLIYFQGNSAPDKSGLPSDRFSAERTGGSVSTLTIQRTQQEDSAVYLCASSSGTGSRTDTQYFGPGTRLTVL.

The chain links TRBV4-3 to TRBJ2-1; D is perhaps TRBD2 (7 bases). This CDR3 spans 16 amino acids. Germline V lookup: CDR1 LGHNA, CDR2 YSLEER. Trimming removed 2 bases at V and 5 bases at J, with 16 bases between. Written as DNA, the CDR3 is TGCGCCAGCAGCCAAAGGGACTACAGGGCGAACAATGAGCAGTTCTTC. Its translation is CASSQRDYRANNEQFF.